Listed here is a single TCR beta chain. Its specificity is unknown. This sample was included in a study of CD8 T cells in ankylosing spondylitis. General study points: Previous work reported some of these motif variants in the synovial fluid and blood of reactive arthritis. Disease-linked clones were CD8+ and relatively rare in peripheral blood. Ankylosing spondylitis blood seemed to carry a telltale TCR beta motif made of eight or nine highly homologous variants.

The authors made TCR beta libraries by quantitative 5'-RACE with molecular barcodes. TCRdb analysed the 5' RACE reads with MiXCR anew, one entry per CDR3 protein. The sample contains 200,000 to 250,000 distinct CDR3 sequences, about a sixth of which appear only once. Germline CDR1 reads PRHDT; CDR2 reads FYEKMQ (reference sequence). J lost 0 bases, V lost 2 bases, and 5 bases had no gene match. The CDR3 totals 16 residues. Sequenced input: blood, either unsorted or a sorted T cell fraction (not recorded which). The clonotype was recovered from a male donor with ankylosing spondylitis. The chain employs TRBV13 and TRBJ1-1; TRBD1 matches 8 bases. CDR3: CASSLQGANMNTEAFF. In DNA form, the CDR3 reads TGTGCCAGCAGCTTACAGGGGGCGAACATGAACACTGAAGCTTTCTTT.